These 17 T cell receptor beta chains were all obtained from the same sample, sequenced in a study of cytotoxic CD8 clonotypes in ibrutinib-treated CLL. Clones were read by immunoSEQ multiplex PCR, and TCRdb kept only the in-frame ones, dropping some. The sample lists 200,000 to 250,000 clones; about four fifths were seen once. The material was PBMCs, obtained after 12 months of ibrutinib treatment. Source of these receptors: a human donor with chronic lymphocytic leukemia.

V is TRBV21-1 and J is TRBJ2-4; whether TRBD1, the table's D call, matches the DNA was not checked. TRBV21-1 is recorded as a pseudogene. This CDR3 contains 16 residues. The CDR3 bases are TGTGCCAGCAGCAAAGCCCCCACAGAAGACAAAAACATTCAGTACTTC. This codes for CASSKAPTEDKNIQYF.

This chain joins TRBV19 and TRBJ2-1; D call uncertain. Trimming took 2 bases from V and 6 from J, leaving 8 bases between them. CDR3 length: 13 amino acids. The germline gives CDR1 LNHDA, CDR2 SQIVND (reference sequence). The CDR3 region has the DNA TGTGCCAGTAGTATACGACATTCCAATGAGCAGTTCTTC. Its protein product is CASSIRHSNEQFF.

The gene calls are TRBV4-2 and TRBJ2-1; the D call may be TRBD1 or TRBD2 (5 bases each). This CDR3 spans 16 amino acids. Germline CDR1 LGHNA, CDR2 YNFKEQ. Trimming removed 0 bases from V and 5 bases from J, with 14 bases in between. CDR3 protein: CASSQELRGLNNEQFF. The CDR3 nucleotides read TGTGCCAGCAGCCAAGAACTACGGGGCCTAAACAATGAGCAGTTCTTC.

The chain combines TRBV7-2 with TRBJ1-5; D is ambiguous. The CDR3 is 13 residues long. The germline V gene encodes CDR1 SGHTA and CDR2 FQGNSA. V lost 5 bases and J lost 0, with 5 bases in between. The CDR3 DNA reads TGTGCCAGCAGCGTTTCTAGCAATCAGCCCCAGCATTTT. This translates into CASSVSSNQPQHF. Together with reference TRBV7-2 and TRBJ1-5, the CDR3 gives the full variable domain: GAGVSQSPSNKVTEKGKDVELRCDPISGHTALYWYRQSLGQGLEFLIYFQGNSAPDKSGLPSDRFSAERTGGSVSTLTIQRTQQEDSAVYLCASSVSSNQPQHFGDGTRLSIL.

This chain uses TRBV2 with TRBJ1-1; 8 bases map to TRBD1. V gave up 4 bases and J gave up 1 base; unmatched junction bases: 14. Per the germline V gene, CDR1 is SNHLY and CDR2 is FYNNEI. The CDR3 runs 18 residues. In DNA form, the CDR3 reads TGTGCCAGCAGTGCCGGGACAGGTAACATAAAAGCGAACACTGAAGCTTTCTTT. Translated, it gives CASSAGTGNIKANTEAFF.

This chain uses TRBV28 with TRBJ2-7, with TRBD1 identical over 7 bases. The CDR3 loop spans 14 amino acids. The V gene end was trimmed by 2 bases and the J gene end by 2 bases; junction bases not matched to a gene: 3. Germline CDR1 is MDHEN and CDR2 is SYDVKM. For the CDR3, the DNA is TGTGCCAGCAGTTTAGGACAGGTCCCCTACGAGCAGTACTTC. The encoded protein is CASSLGQVPYEQYF.

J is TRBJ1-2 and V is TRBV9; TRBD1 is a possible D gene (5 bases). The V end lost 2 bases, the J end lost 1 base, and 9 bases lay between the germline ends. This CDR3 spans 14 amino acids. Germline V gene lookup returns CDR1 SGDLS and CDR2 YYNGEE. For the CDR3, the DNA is TGTGCCAGCAGCGTCGGGACGGTTAACTATGGCTACACCTTC. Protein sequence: CASSVGTVNYGYTF.

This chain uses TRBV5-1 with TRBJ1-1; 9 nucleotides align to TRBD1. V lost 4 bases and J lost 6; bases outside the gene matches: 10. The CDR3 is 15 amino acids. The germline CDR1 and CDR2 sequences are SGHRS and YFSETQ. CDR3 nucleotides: TGCGCCAGCAGCCCTTCGGGACAGGGAATGGCTGAAGCTTTCTTT. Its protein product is CASSPSGQGMAEAFF.

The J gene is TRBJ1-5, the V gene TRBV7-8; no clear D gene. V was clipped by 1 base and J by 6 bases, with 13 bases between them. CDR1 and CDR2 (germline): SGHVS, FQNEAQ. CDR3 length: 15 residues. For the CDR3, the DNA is TGTGCCAGCAGCTTAGGCCGGCAGGTCGTTCAGCCCCAGCATTTT. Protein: CASSLGRQVVQPQHF. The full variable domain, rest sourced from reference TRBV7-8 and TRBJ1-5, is GAGVSQSPRYKVAKRGQDVALRCDPISGHVSLFWYQQALGQGPEFLTYFQNEAQLDKSGLPSDRFFAERPEGSVSTLKIQRTQQEDSAVYLCASSLGRQVVQPQHFGDGTRLSIL.

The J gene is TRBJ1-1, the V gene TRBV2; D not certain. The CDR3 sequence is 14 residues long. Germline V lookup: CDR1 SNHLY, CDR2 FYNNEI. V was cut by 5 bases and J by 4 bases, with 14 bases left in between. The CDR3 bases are TGTGCCAGCAGTCTCCAGGAGGTGAGCACTGAAGCTTTCTTT. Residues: CASSLQEVSTEAFF.

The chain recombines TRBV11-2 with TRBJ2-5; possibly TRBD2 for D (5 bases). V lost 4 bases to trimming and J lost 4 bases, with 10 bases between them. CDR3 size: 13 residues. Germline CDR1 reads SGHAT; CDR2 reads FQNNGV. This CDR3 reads CASSSGLGETQYF. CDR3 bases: TGTGCCAGCAGCTCGGGGTTGGGAGAGACCCAGTACTTC.

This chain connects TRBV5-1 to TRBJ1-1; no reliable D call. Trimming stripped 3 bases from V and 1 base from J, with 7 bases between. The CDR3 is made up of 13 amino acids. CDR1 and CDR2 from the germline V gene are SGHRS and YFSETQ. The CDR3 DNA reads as TGCGCCAGCAGCTCGAGGGCGAACACTGAAGCTTTCTTT. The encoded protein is CASSSRANTEAFF.

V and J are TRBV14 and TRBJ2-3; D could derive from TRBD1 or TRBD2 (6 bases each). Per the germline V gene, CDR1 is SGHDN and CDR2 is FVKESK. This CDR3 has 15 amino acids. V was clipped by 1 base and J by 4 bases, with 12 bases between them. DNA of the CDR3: TGTGCCAGCAGCCAAGCCCTCGGGGGCGCAGATACGCAGTATTTT. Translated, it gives CASSQALGGADTQYF.

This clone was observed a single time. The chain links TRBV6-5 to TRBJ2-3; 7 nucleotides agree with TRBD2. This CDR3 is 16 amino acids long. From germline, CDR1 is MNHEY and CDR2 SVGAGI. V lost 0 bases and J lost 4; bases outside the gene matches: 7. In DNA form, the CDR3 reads TGTGCCAGCAGTTACTCGGCTAGCGGCTTCTCAGATACGCAGTATTTT. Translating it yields CASSYSASGFSDTQYF.

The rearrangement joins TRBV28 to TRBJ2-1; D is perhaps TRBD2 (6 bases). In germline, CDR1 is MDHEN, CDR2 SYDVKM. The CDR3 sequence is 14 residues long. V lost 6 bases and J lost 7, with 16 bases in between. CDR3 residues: CASRTPGLRNEQFF. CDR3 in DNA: TGTGCCAGCAGAACCCCGGGACTTCGGAATGAGCAGTTCTTC.

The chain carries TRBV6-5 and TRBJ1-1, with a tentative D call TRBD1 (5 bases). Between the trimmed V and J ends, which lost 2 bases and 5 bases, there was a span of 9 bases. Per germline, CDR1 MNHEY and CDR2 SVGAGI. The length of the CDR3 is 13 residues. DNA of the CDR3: TGTGCCAGCAGTTACCCAGGGAGGACTGAAGCTTTCTTT. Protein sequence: CASSYPGRTEAFF.

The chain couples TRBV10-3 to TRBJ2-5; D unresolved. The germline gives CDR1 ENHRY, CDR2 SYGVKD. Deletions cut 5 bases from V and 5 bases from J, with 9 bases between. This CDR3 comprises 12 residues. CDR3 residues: CAISPGPETQYF. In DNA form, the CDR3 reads TGTGCCATCAGTCCTGGACCGGAGACCCAGTACTTC.